This TCR beta chain appears in the sequencing data of a study of T cell clonality in common variable immunodeficiency. Study-wide points: Compared with controls, CVID subjects had fewer shared TCRbeta clones. Patient heterogeneity in the CVID cohort limited correlations between repertoire features and clinical complications. Compared with healthy controls, CVID subjects showed increased TCRbeta clonality, mostly in about a third.

The ends were cut back, 1 base at V and 6 bases at J, with 10 bases in the middle. In germline, CDR1 is LGHDT, CDR2 YNNKEL (reference sequence). The CDR3 totals 13 residues. Equal genomic DNA amounts from CVID and control samples were sequenced. Using immunoSEQ multiplex PCR, the repertoire was profiled, and TCRdb retains in-frame clones only, with some absent. The sample contains approximately 34,000 clones, none of them singletons. This clone was detected many times. What it binds is unknown. Read sequence stops 3 residues before the CDR3 end, and the germline J gene provides the missing end. The chain joins TRBV3-1 (or the pseudogene TRBV3-2) to TRBJ2-7; D might be TRBD2 (5 bases). The clonotype was recovered from a person aged 18-70 years in good health. Input material: peripheral blood mononuclear cells. The covered CDR3 bases are TGTGCCAGCAGCCAAGCTTACGGGGTCGAG. Its translation is CASSQAYGVE. The entire CDR3 protein reads CASSQAYGVEQYF.